Included here is one T cell receptor beta chain sequence, with context. Its matching antigen is unknown. This sample was included in a study of beta chain features in type 1 diabetes. Study observations and caveats: More deletions and fewer insertions at VDJ junctions were seen in type 1 diabetes patients. TCRB CDR3s were moderately but significantly shorter in Type 1 diabetes patients in all four CD4+ subsets. Across patients, naive, central memory and Treg TCRB repertoires exhibited apparently greater similarity than was observed across healthy donors. Equally in patients and controls, shorter templates might have been favored by PCR.

The study reverse transcribed the entire isolated RNA, so it sequenced expressed TCRB transcripts. Naive, central memory and regulatory T cell samples produced a mean of about 4 million reads. Only in-frame clones appear in the TCRdb table, and some are missing; sequencing was by immunoSEQ multiplex PCR. The data show over 150,000 clones, over 9% seen once. Germline V gene lookup returns CDR1 SGHDN and CDR2 FVKESK. Trimming left V 3 bases short and J 6 bases short, with 9 bases between. CDR3 length: 12 residues. The receptor's source is a man under 40 with type 1 diabetes. What was sequenced was central memory CD4+ T cells from blood. The chain combines TRBV14 with TRBJ2-7; tentatively, D is TRBD1 (5 bases). CDR3 bases: TGTGCCAGCAGCCATCAGGGTCCCGAGCAGTACTTC. Translation gives CASSHQGPEQYF. The full variable domain, its missing parts supplied by reference TRBV14 and TRBJ2-7, is EAGVTQFPSHSVIEKGQTVTLRCDPISGHDNLYWYRRVMGKEIKFLLHFVKESKQDESGMPNNRFLAERTGGTYSTLKVQPAELEDSGVYFCASSHQGPEQYFGPGTRLTVT.